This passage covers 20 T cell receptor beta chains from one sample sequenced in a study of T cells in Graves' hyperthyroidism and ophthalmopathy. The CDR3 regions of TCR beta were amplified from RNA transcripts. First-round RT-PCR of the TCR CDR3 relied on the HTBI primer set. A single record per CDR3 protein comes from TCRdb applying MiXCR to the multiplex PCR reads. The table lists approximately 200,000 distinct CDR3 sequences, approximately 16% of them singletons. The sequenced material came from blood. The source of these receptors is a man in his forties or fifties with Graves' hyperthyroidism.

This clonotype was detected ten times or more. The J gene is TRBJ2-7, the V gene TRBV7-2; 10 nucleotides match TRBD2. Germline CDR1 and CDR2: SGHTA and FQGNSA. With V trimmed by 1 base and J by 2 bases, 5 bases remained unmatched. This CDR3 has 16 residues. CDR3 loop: CASSLEAAGGPYEQYF. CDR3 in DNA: TGTGCCAGCAGCTTAGAGGCAGCGGGGGGGCCCTACGAGCAGTACTTC.

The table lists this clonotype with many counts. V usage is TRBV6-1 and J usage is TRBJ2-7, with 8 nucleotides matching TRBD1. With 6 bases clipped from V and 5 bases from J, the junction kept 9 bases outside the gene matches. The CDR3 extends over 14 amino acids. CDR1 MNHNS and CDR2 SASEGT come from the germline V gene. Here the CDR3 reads CASRGQASLDEQYF. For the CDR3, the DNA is TGTGCCAGCAGGGGACAGGCTTCCCTCGACGAGCAGTACTTC.

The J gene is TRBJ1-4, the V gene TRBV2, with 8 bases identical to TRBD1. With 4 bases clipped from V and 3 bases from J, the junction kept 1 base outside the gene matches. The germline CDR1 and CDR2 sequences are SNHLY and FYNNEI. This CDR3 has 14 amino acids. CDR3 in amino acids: CASSVQGANEKLFF. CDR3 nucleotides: TGTGCCAGCAGTGTACAGGGGGCTAATGAAAAACTGTTTTTT.

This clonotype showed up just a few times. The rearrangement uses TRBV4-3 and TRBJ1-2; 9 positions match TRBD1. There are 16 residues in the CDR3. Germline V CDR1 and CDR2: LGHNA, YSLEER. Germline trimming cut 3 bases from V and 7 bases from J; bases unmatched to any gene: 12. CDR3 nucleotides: TGCGCCAGCAGCCAGTGGACAGGGGCCGCCGCGGGTGGCTACACCTTC. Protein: CASSQWTGAAAGGYTF.

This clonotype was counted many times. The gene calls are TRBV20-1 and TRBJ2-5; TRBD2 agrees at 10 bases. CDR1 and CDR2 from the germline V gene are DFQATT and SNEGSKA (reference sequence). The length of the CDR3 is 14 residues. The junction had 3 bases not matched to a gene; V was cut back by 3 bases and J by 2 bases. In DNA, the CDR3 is TGCAGTGCTAGTCAGCGGGGGGGGCAAGAGACCCAGTACTTC. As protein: CSASQRGGQETQYF.

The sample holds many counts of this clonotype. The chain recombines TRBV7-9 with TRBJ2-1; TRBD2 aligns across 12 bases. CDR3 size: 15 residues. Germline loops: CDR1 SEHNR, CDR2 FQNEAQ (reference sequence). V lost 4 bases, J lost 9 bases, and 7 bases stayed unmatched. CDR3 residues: CASSSGLAGTFEQFF. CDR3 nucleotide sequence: TGTGCCAGCAGCTCCGGACTAGCGGGGACGTTTGAGCAGTTCTTC.

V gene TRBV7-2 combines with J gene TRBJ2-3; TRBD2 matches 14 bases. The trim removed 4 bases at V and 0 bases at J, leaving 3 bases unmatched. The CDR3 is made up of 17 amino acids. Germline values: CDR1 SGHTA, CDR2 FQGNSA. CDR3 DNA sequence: TGTGCCAGCAGCTGGGGACTAGCGGGGGCAAGCACAGATACGCAGTATTTT. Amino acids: CASSWGLAGASTDTQYF.

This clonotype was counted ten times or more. This chain's CDR3 is CASSDPGQPGTF. CDR3 DNA: TGTGCCAGCAGCGACCCGGGACAACCAGGCACCTTC. The chain combines TRBV7-2 with TRBJ1-2, with D possibly being TRBD1 (6 bases). The CDR3 covers 12 residues. Trimming left V 5 bases short and J 13 bases short, with 17 bases between. Germline V CDR1 and CDR2: SGHTA, FQGNSA.

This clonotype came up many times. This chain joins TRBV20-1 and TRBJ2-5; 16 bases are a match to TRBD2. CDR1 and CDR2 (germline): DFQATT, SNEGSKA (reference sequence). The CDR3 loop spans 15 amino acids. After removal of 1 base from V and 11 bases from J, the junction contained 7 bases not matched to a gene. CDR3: CSARAPGTSGGVQYF. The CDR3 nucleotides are TGCAGTGCTAGAGCTCCCGGGACTAGCGGGGGGGTACAGTACTTC.

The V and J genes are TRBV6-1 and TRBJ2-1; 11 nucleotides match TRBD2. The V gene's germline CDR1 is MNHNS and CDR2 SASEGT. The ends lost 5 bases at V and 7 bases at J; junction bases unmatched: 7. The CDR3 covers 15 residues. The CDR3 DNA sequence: TGTGCCAGCAGTCCGGGACTAGCGGTGGGGAATGAGCAGTTCTTC. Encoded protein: CASSPGLAVGNEQFF.

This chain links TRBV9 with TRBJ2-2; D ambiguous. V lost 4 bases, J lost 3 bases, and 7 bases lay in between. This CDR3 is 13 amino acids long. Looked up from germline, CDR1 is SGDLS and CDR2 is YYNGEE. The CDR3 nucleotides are TGTGCCAGCAGCCTCCCATACACCGGGGAGCTGTTTTTT. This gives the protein CASSLPYTGELFF.

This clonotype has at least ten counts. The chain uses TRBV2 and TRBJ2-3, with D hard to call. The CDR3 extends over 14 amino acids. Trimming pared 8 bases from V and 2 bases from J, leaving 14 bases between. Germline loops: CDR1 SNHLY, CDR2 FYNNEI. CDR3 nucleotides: TGTGCCAGCGGCGAATCCGACAACACAGATACGCAGTATTTT. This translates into CASGESDNTDTQYF.

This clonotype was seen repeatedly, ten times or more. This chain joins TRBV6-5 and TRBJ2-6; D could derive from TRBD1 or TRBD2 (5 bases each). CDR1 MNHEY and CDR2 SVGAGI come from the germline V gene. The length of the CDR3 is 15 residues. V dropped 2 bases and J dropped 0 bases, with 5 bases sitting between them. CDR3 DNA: TGTGCCAGCAGTTACGGGGGCTCTGGGGCCAACGTCCTGACTTTC. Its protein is CASSYGGSGANVLTF.

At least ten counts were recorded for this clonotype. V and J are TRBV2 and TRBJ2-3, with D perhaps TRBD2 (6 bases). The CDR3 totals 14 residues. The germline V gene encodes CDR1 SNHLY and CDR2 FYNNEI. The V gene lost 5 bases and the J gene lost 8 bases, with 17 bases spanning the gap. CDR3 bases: TGTGCCAGCAGTACGGGACCCGCCGGGGGTACGCAGTATTTT. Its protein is CASSTGPAGGTQYF.

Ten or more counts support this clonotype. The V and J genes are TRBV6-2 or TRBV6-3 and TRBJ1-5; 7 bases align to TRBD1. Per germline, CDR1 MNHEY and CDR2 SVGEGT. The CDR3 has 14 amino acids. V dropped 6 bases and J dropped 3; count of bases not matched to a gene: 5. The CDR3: CASRYRGFNQPQHF. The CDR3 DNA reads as TGTGCCAGCAGATACAGGGGTTTCAATCAGCCCCAGCATTTT.

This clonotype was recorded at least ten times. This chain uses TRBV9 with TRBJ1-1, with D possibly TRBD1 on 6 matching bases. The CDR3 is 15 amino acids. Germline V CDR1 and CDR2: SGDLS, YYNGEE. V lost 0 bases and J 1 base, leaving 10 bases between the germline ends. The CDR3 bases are TGTGCCAGCAGCGTAGACAGGGTTACGAACACTGAAGCTTTCTTT. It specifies CASSVDRVTNTEAFF. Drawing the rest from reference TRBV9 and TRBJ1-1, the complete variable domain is DSGVTQTPKHLITATGQRVTLRCSPRSGDLSVYWYQQSLDQGLQFLIQYYNGEERAKGNILERFSAQQFPDLHSELNLSSLELGDSALYFCASSVDRVTNTEAFFGQGTRLTVV.

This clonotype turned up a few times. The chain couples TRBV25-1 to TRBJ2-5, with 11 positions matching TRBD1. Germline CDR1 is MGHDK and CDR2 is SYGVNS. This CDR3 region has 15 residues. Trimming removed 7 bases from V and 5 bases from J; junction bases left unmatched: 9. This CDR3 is CASNDPGTGGETQYF. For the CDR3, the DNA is TGTGCCAGCAACGATCCCGGGACAGGGGGGGAGACCCAGTACTTC.

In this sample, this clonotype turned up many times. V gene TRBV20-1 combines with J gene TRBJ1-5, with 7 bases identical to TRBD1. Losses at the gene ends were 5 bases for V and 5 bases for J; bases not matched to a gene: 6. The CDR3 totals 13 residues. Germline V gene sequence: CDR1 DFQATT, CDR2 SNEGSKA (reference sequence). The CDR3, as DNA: TGCAGTGCTCGACAGGGCTTGGATCAGCCCCAGCATTTT. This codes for CSARQGLDQPQHF.

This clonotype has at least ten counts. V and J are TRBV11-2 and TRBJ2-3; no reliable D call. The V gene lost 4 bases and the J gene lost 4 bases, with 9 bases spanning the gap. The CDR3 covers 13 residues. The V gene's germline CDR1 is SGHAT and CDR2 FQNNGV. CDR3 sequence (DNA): TGTGCCAGCAGCTCAGATCTGCCAGATACGCAGTATTTT. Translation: CASSSDLPDTQYF.

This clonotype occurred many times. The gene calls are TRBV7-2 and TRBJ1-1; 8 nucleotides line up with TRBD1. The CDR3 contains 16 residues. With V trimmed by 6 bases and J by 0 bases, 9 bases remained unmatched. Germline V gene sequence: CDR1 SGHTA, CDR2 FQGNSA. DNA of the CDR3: TGTGCCAGCAGGGCCGGGACAGGATACATGAACACTGAAGCTTTCTTT. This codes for CASRAGTGYMNTEAFF.